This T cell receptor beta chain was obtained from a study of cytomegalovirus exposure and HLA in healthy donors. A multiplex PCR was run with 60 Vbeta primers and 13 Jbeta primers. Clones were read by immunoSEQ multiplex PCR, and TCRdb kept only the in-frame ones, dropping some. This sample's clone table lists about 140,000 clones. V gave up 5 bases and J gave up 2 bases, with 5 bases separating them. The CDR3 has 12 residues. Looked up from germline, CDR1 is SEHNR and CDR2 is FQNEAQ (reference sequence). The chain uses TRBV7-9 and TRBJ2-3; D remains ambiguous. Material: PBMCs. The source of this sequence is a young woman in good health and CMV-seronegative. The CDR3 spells CASSPDTDTQYF. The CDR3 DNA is TGTGCCAGCAGCCCAGACACAGATACGCAGTATTTT.